These 7 T cell receptor beta chains originate from one sample sequenced in a study of T cell responses to AZD1222 COVID-19 vaccine. Assay used: immunoSEQ multiplex PCR; TCRdb lists only in-frame clones, some missing. The table lists some 140,000 clones, about 88% of them singletons. The sequenced sample was peripheral blood, obtained on day 0 of AZD1222 vaccination. These receptors came from an adult in good health.

The rearrangement links TRBV29-1 to TRBJ2-3; 7 bases are a match to TRBD1. In germline, CDR1 is SQVTM, CDR2 ANQGSEA. J gave up 1 base and V 3 bases, and 22 bases lay outside the gene matches. This CDR3 contains 20 residues. CDR3 sequence: CSVDGGQGQTRGWGTDTQYF. In DNA form, the CDR3 reads TGCAGCGTTGATGGGGGTCAGGGACAGACAAGGGGTTGGGGCACAGATACGCAGTATTTT.

V usage is TRBV10-3 and J usage is TRBJ1-2, with D possibly TRBD1 on 5 matching bases. Germline assignment: CDR1 ENHRY and CDR2 SYGVKD. V was clipped by 3 bases and J by 6 bases, with 8 bases between them. This CDR3 contains 12 residues. CDR3 bases: TGTGCCATCAGTGATGGGGGGGATGGCTACACCTTC. Its translation: CAISDGGDGYTF.

In the case of this clone: Within the sample, other DNA sequences also encode this same CDR3. This chain joins TRBV29-1 and TRBJ2-2; 8 nucleotides match TRBD1. Germline loops: CDR1 SQVTM, CDR2 ANQGSEA. The V segment lost 3 bases and the J segment 4 bases; nucleotides outside the gene matches: 1. CDR3 size: 13 residues. Here the CDR3 reads CSVDRGLTGELFF. The CDR3 DNA sequence: TGCAGCGTTGACAGGGGGCTCACCGGGGAGCTGTTTTTT.

The chain combines TRBV5-4 with TRBJ2-7, with 12 nucleotides matching TRBD2. Looked up from germline, CDR1 is SGHNT and CDR2 is YYREEE (reference sequence). With V trimmed by 4 bases and J by 5 bases, 7 bases remained unmatched. This CDR3 comprises 15 residues. The CDR3 sequence is CASSIRLAGANEQYF. In DNA form, the CDR3 reads TGTGCCAGCAGCATACGACTAGCGGGAGCTAACGAGCAGTACTTC.

The V and J genes are TRBV7-9 and TRBJ2-1; D might be TRBD2 (5 bases). This CDR3 comprises 18 residues. V shed 6 bases and J shed 4 bases, with 25 bases lying between them. Germline CDR1 reads SEHNR; CDR2 reads FQNEAQ (reference sequence). CDR3 amino acids: CASSPLGFASGGYNEQFF. In DNA, the CDR3 is TGTGCCAGCAGTCCCCTTGGTTTTGCGAGCGGAGGATACAATGAGCAGTTCTTC.

The gene calls are TRBV19 and TRBJ1-6; D is uncertain. The CDR3 has 14 residues. CDR1 is LNHDA and CDR2 is SQIVND in the germline V gene (reference sequence). V lost 1 base and J lost 14, with 15 bases in between. Here the CDR3 DNA reads TGTGCCAGTAGTATAGTCGGTGCCCTTCTAACCCTCCACTTT. This codes for CASSIVGALLTLHF.

This chain joins TRBV5-1 and TRBJ1-2; D is perhaps TRBD1 (5 bases). The germline V and J ends were trimmed by 9 bases and 9 bases, with 21 bases remaining between them. This CDR3 comprises 13 residues. Germline V gives CDR1 SGHRS, CDR2 YFSETQ. The DNA for the CDR3 is TGCGCCACCTCTAAAGATGGGGGTAGCAGCTACACCTTC. This codes for CATSKDGGSSYTF.